Below, 32 T cell receptor beta chains from the same sample are listed, as sequenced in a study of T cell changes during pregnancy in multiple sclerosis. Method: immunoSEQ multiplex PCR; TCRdb's copy keeps in-frame clones and lacks some. The repertoire includes tens of thousands of clones, 85% to 95% of them detected once, and around 0.45% sits in the top ten. Sequencing was performed on CD4+ T cells from peripheral blood mononuclear cells, taken in the second trimester of pregnancy. The source of these receptors is a female donor with multiple sclerosis, enrolled in a pregnancy study.

The chain recombines TRBV23-1 with TRBJ2-7; 7 positions agree with TRBD1. TRBV23-1 is classed as an ORF, of uncertain function. CDR3 length equals 18 residues. With V trimmed by 2 bases and J by 3 bases, 16 bases remained unmatched. The CDR3 sequence is CASSQPTSVTGSNYEQYF. CDR3 bases: TGCGCCAGCAGTCAACCGACCTCCGTGACAGGGAGCAACTACGAGCAGTACTTC.

This clone was observed a single time. The chain uses TRBV18 and TRBJ2-7; weak D call: TRBD2 (5 bases). There are 14 residues in the CDR3. Germline CDR1 and CDR2: KGHSH and LQKENI. V gave up 1 base and J gave up 6 bases, with 13 bases separating them. The chain's CDR3 is CASSPRGPKFEQYF. The CDR3 region has the DNA TGTGCCAGCTCACCACGCGGGCCAAAGTTCGAGCAGTACTTC.

The V gene is TRBV30, the J gene TRBJ1-2, with 11 positions matching TRBD1. The germline CDR1 and CDR2 sequences are GTSNPN and SVGIG (reference sequence). Trimming took 5 bases from V and 7 from J; bases not matched to a gene: 21. The CDR3 runs to 18 residues. In nucleotides, the CDR3 is TGTGCCTGGCAGAGAGGACAGGGGGCGAGGGGGGGGAATGGTGGCTACACCTTC. Its translation: CAWQRGQGARGGNGGYTF.

CDR3: CASSVGDSHNSPLHF. For the CDR3, the DNA is TGTGCCAGCAGCGTTGGGGACAGTCATAATTCACCCCTCCACTTT. The V gene is TRBV9, the J gene TRBJ1-6, with 7 positions matching TRBD1. Trimming took 2 bases from V and 5 from J; bases not matched to a gene: 4. The CDR3 extends over 15 amino acids. In germline, CDR1 is SGDLS, CDR2 YYNGEE.

This chain connects TRBV6-5 to TRBJ2-7, with TRBD2 identical over 10 bases. This CDR3 comprises 13 residues. Germline trimming cut 8 bases from V and 3 bases from J; bases unmatched to any gene: 4. Germline CDR1 and CDR2: MNHEY and SVGAGI. CDR3 loop: CASGRLAGYEQYF. The CDR3 DNA reads TGTGCCAGCGGCAGACTAGCGGGCTACGAGCAGTACTTC.

This chain joins TRBV5-4 and TRBJ2-7; D is perhaps TRBD2 (6 bases). Germline CDR1 SGHNT, CDR2 YYREEE (reference sequence). The CDR3 loop spans 16 amino acids. Trimming took 0 bases from V and 0 from J, leaving 13 bases between them. This CDR3 reads CASSLGASASSYEQYF. Here the CDR3 DNA reads TGTGCCAGCAGCTTGGGAGCTAGCGCCAGCTCCTACGAGCAGTACTTC.

The rearrangement joins TRBV10-1 to TRBJ1-5; no firm D call. This CDR3 contains 14 residues. Germline CDR1 and CDR2: WNHNN and SYGVQD (reference sequence). With 7 bases removed from V and 5 bases from J, the gap between germline ends came to 15 bases. CDR3 coding DNA: TGCGCCAGCATTGGTCTTGCGCCCCATCAGCCCCAGCATTTT. It encodes CASIGLAPHQPQHF.

V and J are TRBV19 and TRBJ1-6; the D is unclear. Germline V CDR1 and CDR2: LNHDA, SQIVND (reference sequence). CDR3 size: 15 residues. V lost 3 bases and J 9 bases, leaving 15 bases between the germline ends. The CDR3 reads CASSIPGGRASPLHF. The CDR3, as DNA: TGTGCCAGTAGTATCCCCGGAGGGCGAGCTTCACCCCTCCACTTT.

The J gene is TRBJ2-7, the V gene TRBV27; D not certain. The CDR3 contains 15 residues. The germline V gene encodes CDR1 MNHEY and CDR2 SMNVEV (reference sequence). The V gene lost 6 bases and the J gene lost 4 bases, with 19 bases spanning the gap. The DNA of the CDR3 is TGTGCCAGCAGAACCCGACGGCTAGGAGAATACGAGCAGTACTTC. Its translation: CASRTRRLGEYEQYF.

The V call is TRBV18, the J call TRBJ1-1; unclear D gene. This CDR3 spans 13 amino acids. The V gene's germline CDR1 is KGHSH and CDR2 LQKENI. Trimming shortened V by 2 bases and J by 1 base, and 5 bases separated the two germline ends. The CDR3 coding sequence is TGTGCCAGCTCACCAAACGGGAACACTGAAGCTTTCTTT. This encodes CASSPNGNTEAFF.

This sequence joins TRBV7-2 and TRBJ1-6; D is perhaps TRBD1 (6 bases). The CDR3 is 16 residues long. Trimming stripped 5 bases from V and 4 bases from J, with 15 bases between. Germline CDR1 and CDR2: SGHTA and FQGNSA. In DNA, the CDR3 is TGTGCCAGCAGCCCACAGGGTGGGCTATATAATTCACCCCTCCACTTT. Protein product: CASSPQGGLYNSPLHF.

V is TRBV4-3 and J is TRBJ1-2, with D hard to call. CDR1 LGHNA and CDR2 YSLEER come from the germline V gene. V dropped 4 bases and J dropped 4 bases, with 13 bases sitting between them. CDR3 length equals 14 residues. This chain's CDR3 is CASSPSGSAYGYTF. The CDR3 DNA sequence: TGCGCCAGCAGCCCTTCCGGGTCGGCCTATGGCTACACCTTC.

The chain recombines TRBV14 with TRBJ1-3, with TRBD1 as a possible D gene (6 bases). V lost 3 bases and J 11 bases, leaving 11 bases between the germline ends. The CDR3 contains 12 residues. Per germline, CDR1 SGHDN and CDR2 FVKESK. In DNA, the CDR3 is TGTGCCAGCAGCCAGCAGGGGATCTCCATATATTTT. Translating it yields CASSQQGISIYF.

This chain joins TRBV5-1 and TRBJ2-2; 8 nucleotides align to TRBD2. V trimming: 1 base; J trimming: 6 bases; junction bases outside the gene matches: 17. Germline V lookup: CDR1 SGHRS, CDR2 YFSETQ. The CDR3 has 19 residues. Here the CDR3 reads CASSLSLLVKREFAGELFF. The CDR3 nucleotides read TGCGCCAGCAGCTTGTCCTTACTGGTGAAGCGGGAGTTTGCCGGGGAGCTGTTTTTT. Variable domain in full (rest from reference TRBV5-1 and TRBJ2-2): KAGVTQTPRYLIKTRGQQVTLSCSPISGHRSVSWYQQTPGQGLQFLFEYFSETQRNKGNFPGRFSGRQFSNSRSEMNVSTLELGDSALYLCASSLSLLVKREFAGELFFGEGSRLTVL.

This chain uses TRBV27 with TRBJ2-7, with D perhaps TRBD2 (5 bases). The V end was cut by 6 bases, the J end by 4 bases, with 13 bases between. There are 13 residues in the CDR3. Germline CDR1 is MNHEY and CDR2 is SMNVEV (reference sequence). The CDR3: CASSPAAQYEQYF. The CDR3 nucleotides read TGTGCCAGCAGCCCAGCGGCCCAATACGAGCAGTACTTC.

The chain joins TRBV2 to TRBJ1-2; tentative D call: TRBD1 (6 bases). The CDR3 has 15 amino acids. From germline, CDR1 is SNHLY and CDR2 FYNNEI. V was pared by 3 bases and J by 0 bases, with 11 bases between. The CDR3 reads CASSETGISNYGYTF. The CDR3 nucleotides are TGTGCCAGCAGTGAGACAGGAATTTCTAACTATGGCTACACCTTC.

The V gene is TRBV7-8, the J gene TRBJ2-2; 11 bases fit TRBD2. This CDR3 is built from 17 residues. The V gene end was trimmed by 5 bases and the J gene end by 1 base; junction bases not matched to a gene: 6. Germline V gene sequence: CDR1 SGHVS, CDR2 FQNEAQ. The CDR3 here is CASSRTGTSGNTGELFF. The CDR3 coding sequence is TGTGCCAGCAGCAGAACCGGGACTAGCGGGAACACCGGGGAGCTGTTTTTT.

The chain recombines TRBV18 with TRBJ1-3; weak D call: TRBD1 (5 bases). CDR3 length: 18 amino acids. Deletions cut 3 bases from V and 3 bases from J, with 21 bases between. Germline CDR1 KGHSH, CDR2 LQKENI. CDR3 region: CASSPIVGPVIHGNTIYF. The CDR3 DNA is TGTGCCAGCTCACCGATTGTGGGGCCCGTCATTCATGGAAACACCATATATTTT.

The chain recombines TRBV5-1 with TRBJ1-3; D unresolved. This CDR3 is 14 amino acids long. Germline assignment: CDR1 SGHRS and CDR2 YFSETQ. Trimming shortened V by 4 bases and J by 0 bases, and 8 bases separated the two germline ends. The CDR3 DNA reads as TGCGCCAGCAGCCCGGGGTTCTCTGGAAACACCATATATTTT. Translation gives CASSPGFSGNTIYF.

This sequence joins TRBV27 and TRBJ2-7; D call uncertain. From germline, CDR1 is MNHEY and CDR2 SMNVEV (reference sequence). This CDR3 has 16 residues. Trimming took 0 bases from V and 3 from J, leaving 15 bases between them. The CDR3 region is CASSLSFLAERYEQYF. Here the CDR3 DNA reads TGTGCCAGCAGTTTATCTTTTTTGGCGGAACGCTACGAGCAGTACTTC.

This chain uses TRBV30 with TRBJ1-1; 7 positions agree with TRBD1. CDR3 size: 13 residues. Per the germline V gene, CDR1 is GTSNPN and CDR2 is SVGIG (reference sequence). V dropped 7 bases and J dropped 4; count of bases not matched to a gene: 9. The CDR3 protein is CAFQGGSTTEAFF. For the CDR3, the DNA is TGTGCCTTCCAAGGGGGCTCCACCACTGAAGCTTTCTTT.

The chain recombines TRBV11-1 with TRBJ2-5; D remains unclear. The CDR3 contains 13 residues. The germline gives CDR1 SGHAT, CDR2 FQDESV (reference sequence). Trimming shortened V by 5 bases and J by 4 bases, and 11 bases separated the two germline ends. Written as DNA, the CDR3 is TGTGCCAGCAGCAAAAGCCAGGCAGAGACCCAGTACTTC. Protein: CASSKSQAETQYF.

The chain joins TRBV6-1 to TRBJ1-5, with 10 bases identical to TRBD1. The ends lost 3 bases at V and 3 bases at J; junction bases unmatched: 14. The CDR3 loop spans 19 amino acids. Germline loops: CDR1 MNHNS, CDR2 SASEGT. CDR3 coding DNA: TGTGCCAGCAGTGAGGGGGTCACCGGGACAGGGGCAAACAATCAGCCCCAGCATTTT. It translates to CASSEGVTGTGANNQPQHF.

CDR3 protein: CASSLRRLAGSETQYF. CDR3 DNA: TGTGCCAGCAGCTTAAGAAGGCTAGCGGGTAGTGAGACCCAGTACTTC. The chain employs TRBV7-8 and TRBJ2-5; the match to TRBD2 covers 8 bases. This CDR3 has 16 residues. J lost 5 bases, V lost 2 bases, and 10 bases had no gene match. Per germline, CDR1 SGHVS and CDR2 FQNEAQ.

The chain has TRBV25-1 and TRBJ1-5, with D possibly matching TRBD1 (5 bases). Germline CDR1 reads MGHDK; CDR2 reads SYGVNS. V dropped 0 bases and J dropped 7 bases, with 13 bases sitting between them. The CDR3 covers 15 residues. CDR3 loop: CASSEYGGVGQPQHF. In DNA, the CDR3 is TGTGCCAGCAGTGAATATGGGGGGGTAGGGCAGCCCCAGCATTTT.

The J gene is TRBJ1-3, the V gene TRBV7-2; D perhaps matches TRBD1 (6 bases). Germline CDR1 is SGHTA and CDR2 is FQGNSA. Trimming shortened V by 4 bases and J by 8 bases, and 15 bases separated the two germline ends. The CDR3 contains 14 residues. The CDR3 DNA reads as TGTGCCAGCAGCTCCAACAGGGATTTGGACACCATATATTTT. It specifies CASSSNRDLDTIYF.

This chain joins TRBV27 and TRBJ2-7; 11 positions agree with TRBD2. The CDR3 length is 18 residues. The V gene end was trimmed by 6 bases and the J gene end by 4 bases; junction bases not matched to a gene: 17. Germline CDR1 and CDR2: MNHEY and SMNVEV (reference sequence). The CDR3 here is CASSQFALAGTSGYEQYF. For the CDR3, the DNA is TGTGCCAGCAGCCAATTCGCTCTAGCCGGGACTAGCGGATACGAGCAGTACTTC.

The chain has TRBV10-1 and TRBJ1-5, with 10 nucleotides matching TRBD1. From germline, CDR1 is WNHNN and CDR2 SYGVQD (reference sequence). V shed 3 bases, J shed 7 bases, and the junction held 9 bases outside the gene matches. CDR3 length: 16 amino acids. DNA of the CDR3: TGCGCCAGCAGTGACCCGACAGGGGGCGCGAGCCAGCCCCAGCATTTT. Protein sequence: CASSDPTGGASQPQHF.

The genes are TRBV6-4 and TRBJ2-1; TRBD2 agrees at 11 bases. This CDR3 contains 14 residues. CDR1 and CDR2 (germline): MRHNA, SNTAGT. Losses at the gene ends were 5 bases for V and 4 bases for J; bases not matched to a gene: 1. The chain's CDR3 is CASSPSGGYNEQFF. The CDR3 DNA is TGTGCCAGCAGTCCTAGCGGGGGGTACAATGAGCAGTTCTTC.

V and J are TRBV28 and TRBJ2-7; 7 bases are a match to TRBD2. The length of the CDR3 is 14 residues. J was trimmed by 4 bases and V by 4 bases; bases with no gene match: 7. The germline gives CDR1 MDHEN, CDR2 SYDVKM. The CDR3 loop is CASSSPGLQYEQYF. The CDR3 nucleotides read TGTGCCAGCAGTTCCCCGGGACTACAGTACGAGCAGTACTTC.

The chain carries TRBV6-1 and TRBJ2-2, with 8 positions matching TRBD1. J lost 5 bases, V lost 4 bases, and 6 bases had no gene match. CDR1 and CDR2 (germline): MNHNS, SASEGT. The CDR3 is 15 amino acids. The CDR3 spells CASSGHRGKTGELFF. The CDR3 coding sequence is TGTGCCAGCAGTGGACACAGGGGGAAGACCGGGGAGCTGTTTTTT.

This sequence joins TRBV7-9 and TRBJ2-7, with D tentatively TRBD2 (6 bases). V was shortened by 5 bases and J by 1 base, with 15 bases between the two germline ends. CDR3 length: 15 amino acids. Per the germline V gene, CDR1 is SEHNR and CDR2 is FQNEAQ (reference sequence). The CDR3 nucleotides read TGTGCCAGCAGCCCACCGGGACTCCTATCCTACGAGCAGTACTTC. This codes for CASSPPGLLSYEQYF. The full variable domain, in which reference TRBV7-9 and TRBJ2-7 provide the parts outside the CDR3, is DTGVSQNPRHKITKRGQNVTFRCDPISEHNRLYWYRQTLGQGPEFLTYFQNEAQLEKSRLLSDRFSAERPKGSFSTLEIQRTEQGDSAMYLCASSPPGLLSYEQYFGPGTRLTVT.